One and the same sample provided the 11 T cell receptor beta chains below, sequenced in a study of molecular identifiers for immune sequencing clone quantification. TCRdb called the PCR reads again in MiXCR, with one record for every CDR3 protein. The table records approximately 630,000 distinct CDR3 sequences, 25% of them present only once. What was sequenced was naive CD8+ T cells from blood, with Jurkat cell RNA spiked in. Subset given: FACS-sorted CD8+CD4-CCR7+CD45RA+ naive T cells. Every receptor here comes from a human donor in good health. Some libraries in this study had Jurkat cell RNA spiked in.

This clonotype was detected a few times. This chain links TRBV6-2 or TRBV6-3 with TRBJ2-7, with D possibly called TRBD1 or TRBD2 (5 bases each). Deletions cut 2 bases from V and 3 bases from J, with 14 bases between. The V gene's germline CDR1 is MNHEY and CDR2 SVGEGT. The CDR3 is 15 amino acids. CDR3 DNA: TGTGCCAGCAGTTACGGGGACCGATTATACTACGAGCAGTACTTC. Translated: CASSYGDRLYYEQYF.

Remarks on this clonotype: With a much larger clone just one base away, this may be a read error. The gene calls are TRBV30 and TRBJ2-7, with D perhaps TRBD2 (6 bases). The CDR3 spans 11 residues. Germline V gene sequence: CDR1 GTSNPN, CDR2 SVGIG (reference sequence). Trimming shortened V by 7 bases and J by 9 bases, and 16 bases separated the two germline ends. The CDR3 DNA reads TGTGCCTCCAAAGAGCAGGGAGGGCAGTACTTC. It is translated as CASKEQGGQYF. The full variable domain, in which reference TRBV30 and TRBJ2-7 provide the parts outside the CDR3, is SQTIHQWPATLVQPVGSPLSLECTVEGTSNPNLYWYRQAAGRGLQLLFYSVGIGQISSEVPQNLSASRPQDRQFILSSKKLLLSDSGFYLCASKEQGGQYFGPGTRLTVT.

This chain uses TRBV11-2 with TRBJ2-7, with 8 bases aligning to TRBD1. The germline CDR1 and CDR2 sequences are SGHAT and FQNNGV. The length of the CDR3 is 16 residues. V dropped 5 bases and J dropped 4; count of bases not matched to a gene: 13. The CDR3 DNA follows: TGTGCCAGCAGCACCCCCACAGGGGGTGGATGGTACGAGCAGTACTTC. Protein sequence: CASSTPTGGGWYEQYF.

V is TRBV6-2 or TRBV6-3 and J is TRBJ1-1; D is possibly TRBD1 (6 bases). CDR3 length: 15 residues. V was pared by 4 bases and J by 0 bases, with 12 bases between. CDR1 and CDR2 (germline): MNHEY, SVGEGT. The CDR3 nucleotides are TGTGCCAGCAGTTTACACGGGGGCATGAACACTGAAGCTTTCTTT. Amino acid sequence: CASSLHGGMNTEAFF.

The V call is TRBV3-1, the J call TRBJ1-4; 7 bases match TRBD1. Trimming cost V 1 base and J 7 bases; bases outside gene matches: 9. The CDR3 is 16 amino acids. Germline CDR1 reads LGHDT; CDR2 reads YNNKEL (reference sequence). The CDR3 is CASSQGTGVLGEKLFF. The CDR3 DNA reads TGTGCCAGCAGCCAAGGAACAGGGGTGCTTGGTGAAAAACTGTTTTTT.

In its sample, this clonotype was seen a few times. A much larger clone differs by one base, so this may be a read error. Here the CDR3 reads CAGSPAPGYYAQYF. The CDR3 DNA reads as TGCGCCGGCAGCCCGGCTCCGGGATACTACGCGCAGTACTTC. The chain carries TRBV5-1 and TRBJ2-7; D perhaps matches TRBD2 (5 bases). This CDR3 comprises 14 residues. The germline CDR1 and CDR2 sequences are SGHRS and YFSETQ.

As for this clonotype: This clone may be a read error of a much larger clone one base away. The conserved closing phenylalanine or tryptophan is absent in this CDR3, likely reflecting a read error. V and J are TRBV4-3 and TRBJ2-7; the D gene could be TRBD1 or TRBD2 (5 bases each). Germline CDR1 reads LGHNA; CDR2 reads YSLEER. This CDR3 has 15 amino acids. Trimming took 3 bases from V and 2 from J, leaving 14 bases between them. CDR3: CASSHSGAEPYEQYS. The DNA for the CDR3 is TGCGCCAGCAGCCACTCCGGGGCAGAACCCTACGAGCAGTACTCC.

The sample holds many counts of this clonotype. DNA of the CDR3: TGTGCCAGCAGCTTAATGGGCGGGGGGCTCGCAGATACGCAGTATTTT. This codes for CASSLMGGGLADTQYF. This chain links TRBV7-6 with TRBJ2-3; 8 bases map to TRBD2. The germline V gene has CDR1 SGHVS and CDR2 FNYEAQ. The CDR3 contains 16 residues. V was clipped by 2 bases and J by 4 bases; unmatched bases: 8.

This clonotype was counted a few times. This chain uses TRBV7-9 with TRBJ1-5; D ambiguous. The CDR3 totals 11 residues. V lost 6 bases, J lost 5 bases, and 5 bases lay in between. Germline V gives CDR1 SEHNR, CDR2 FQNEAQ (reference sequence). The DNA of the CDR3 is TGTGCCAGCAGTTCACATCAGCCCCAGCATTTT. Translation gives CASSSHQPQHF.

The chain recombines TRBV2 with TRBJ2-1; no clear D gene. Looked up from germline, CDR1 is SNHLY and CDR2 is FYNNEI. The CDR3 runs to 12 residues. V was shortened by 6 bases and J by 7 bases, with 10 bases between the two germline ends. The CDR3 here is CASRGESNEQFF. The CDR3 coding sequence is TGTGCCAGCAGGGGTGAATCAAATGAGCAGTTCTTC.

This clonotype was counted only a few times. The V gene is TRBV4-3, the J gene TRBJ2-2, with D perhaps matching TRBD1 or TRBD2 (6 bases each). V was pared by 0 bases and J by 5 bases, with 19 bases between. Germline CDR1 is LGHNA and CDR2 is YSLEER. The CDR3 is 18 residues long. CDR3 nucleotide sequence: TGCGCCAGCAGCCAAGATCAATCTCAACGGGGGACAACCGGGGAGCTGTTTTTT. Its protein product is CASSQDQSQRGTTGELFF.